Presented here are 18 T cell receptor beta chains from one specimen sequenced in a study of blood T cells in healthy people across ages. Combining a sample-barcoded 5' primer with a J-beta primer mix, a second PCR ran for roughly 6 to 12 cycles. From the 5' RACE reads, TCRdb called clonotypes with MiXCR, one entry per CDR3 protein. The sample consists of over a million distinct CDR3 sequences, 20% to 25% of them appearing once. The sample also formed part of further work on T cells of mothers and their children.

Sequenced sample: blood. All receptors come from a girl aged 2 to 9 in good health.

About this clonotype: A read error may account for a junction end that differs from germline. The chain employs TRBV20-1 and TRBJ2-5, with 9 bases identical to TRBD2. Germline CDR1 DFQATT, CDR2 SNEGSKA (reference sequence). The CDR3 runs 13 residues. This CDR3 reads CSAAGGVGENQYF. Here the CDR3 DNA reads TGCAGTGCAGCGGGGGGCGTCGGGGAGAACCAGTACTTC.

V usage is TRBV29-1 and J usage is TRBJ2-7; D ambiguous. The V end lost 7 bases, the J end lost 2 bases, and 15 bases lay between the germline ends. CDR3 length: 13 residues. Germline CDR1 is SQVTM and CDR2 is ANQGSEA. CDR3 nucleotide sequence: TGCAGCGCCGAGGCGGAATCACCCTACGAGCAGTACTTC. This codes for CSAEAESPYEQYF.

The V and J genes are TRBV11-2 and TRBJ2-3, with D unclear. Trimming stripped 6 bases from V and 3 bases from J, with 4 bases between. The CDR3 has 11 amino acids. Germline lookup yields CDR1 SGHAT and CDR2 FQNNGV. CDR3 protein: CASRFTDTQYF. Here the CDR3 DNA reads TGTGCCAGCAGGTTTACAGATACGCAGTATTTT.

The chain has TRBV20-1 and TRBJ2-5, with D perhaps matching TRBD2 (6 bases). Deletions cut 3 bases from V and 4 bases from J, with 9 bases between. The germline V gene has CDR1 DFQATT and CDR2 SNEGSKA (reference sequence). This CDR3 is built from 12 residues. In nucleotides, the CDR3 is TGCAGTGCTAGGGAGGGGAGAGAGACCCAGTACTTC. Translated: CSAREGRETQYF.

The gene calls are TRBV7-3 and TRBJ1-1; D remains ambiguous. Germline loops: CDR1 SGHTA, CDR2 FQGTGA. This CDR3 contains 13 residues. V lost 5 bases and J lost 7, with 14 bases in between. The CDR3 region has the DNA TGTGCCAGCAGCCTCAATGGGGTCATTGAAGCTTTCTTT. Its translation: CASSLNGVIEAFF. The complete variable domain, with remaining parts taken from reference TRBV7-3 and TRBJ1-1, reads GAGVSQTPSNKVTEKGKYVELRCDPISGHTALYWYRQSLGQGPEFLIYFQGTGAADDSGLPNDRFFAVRPEGSVSTLKIQRTERGDSAVYLCASSLNGVIEAFFGQGTRLTVV.

This rearrangement joins TRBV4-3 to TRBJ2-1; D gene unclear. The ends were cut back, 0 bases at V and 10 bases at J, with 13 bases in the middle. The CDR3 extends over 14 amino acids. Germline V gives CDR1 LGHNA, CDR2 YSLEER. CDR3 protein: CASSQDSNLAEQFF. CDR3 nucleotide sequence: TGCGCCAGCAGCCAAGACTCGAATCTGGCAGAGCAGTTCTTC.

The chain recombines TRBV9 with TRBJ2-5; 8 bases match TRBD1. From germline, CDR1 is SGDLS and CDR2 YYNGEE. Trimming at V came to 0 bases and at J to 10 bases, leaving 20 bases not matched to a gene. This CDR3 is 18 amino acids long. The DNA for the CDR3 is TGTGCCAGCAGCGTAGCGTCTTTGCCAGGGGGCGAATACTCCGACCAGTACTTC. Its protein is CASSVASLPGGEYSDQYF.

This clonotype turned up a few times. The gene calls are TRBV7-9 and TRBJ2-7; 12 bases match TRBD2. J gave up 12 bases and V 5 bases, and 14 bases lay outside the gene matches. CDR3 length: 15 residues. The germline V gene has CDR1 SEHNR and CDR2 FQNEAQ (reference sequence). In nucleotides, the CDR3 is TGTGCCAGCAGCGCCCCACTCCCTAGCGGGAGGGAACTGTACTTC. Translating it yields CASSAPLPSGRELYF.

This clonotype was observed a handful of times. V gene TRBV28 combines with J gene TRBJ1-5, with D uncertain. This CDR3 is built from 15 residues. Germline CDR1 and CDR2: MDHEN and SYDVKM. V gave up 5 bases and J gave up 0 bases, with 11 bases separating them. The DNA for the CDR3 is TGTGCCAGCAGTCACAGAGCTTATAGCAATCAGCCCCAGCATTTT. It encodes CASSHRAYSNQPQHF.

The rearrangement uses TRBV9 and TRBJ2-2; D may be TRBD1 or TRBD2 (5 bases each). CDR1 SGDLS and CDR2 YYNGEE come from the germline V gene. With 0 bases removed from V and 3 bases from J, the gap between germline ends came to 12 bases. CDR3 size: 16 residues. CDR3 protein: CASSVGGDGYTGELFF. In DNA, the CDR3 is TGTGCCAGCAGCGTAGGAGGGGACGGATACACCGGGGAGCTGTTTTTT.

In its sample, this clonotype was seen a few times. V and J are TRBV7-9 and TRBJ2-2; 8 bases line up with TRBD1. In germline, CDR1 is SEHNR, CDR2 FQNEAQ (reference sequence). The V gene end was trimmed by 3 bases and the J gene end by 2 bases; junction bases not matched to a gene: 8. The CDR3 sequence is 17 residues long. Here the CDR3 DNA reads TGTGCCAGCAGCTTTCGATCAGGGGGCCCAAACACCGGGGAGCTGTTTTTT. Its protein product is CASSFRSGGPNTGELFF.

The chain has TRBV20-1 and TRBJ2-7, with D maybe TRBD1 (5 bases). In germline, CDR1 is DFQATT, CDR2 SNEGSKA (reference sequence). The germline V and J ends were trimmed by 0 bases and 4 bases, with 16 bases remaining between them. This CDR3 has 15 amino acids. Here the CDR3 reads CSARDLEGATYEQYF. As DNA, the CDR3 is TGCAGTGCTAGAGATCTAGAAGGGGCTACTTACGAGCAGTACTTC.

The rearrangement links TRBV4-1 to TRBJ1-5; 8 bases agree with TRBD1. The CDR3 covers 13 residues. V lost 0 bases, J lost 11 bases, and 3 bases stayed unmatched. Germline V lookup: CDR1 MGHRA, CDR2 YSYEKL. This CDR3 reads CASSQDRTGTQHF. CDR3 DNA: TGCGCCAGCAGCCAAGATAGGACAGGGACCCAGCATTTT.

The chain recombines TRBV11-3 with TRBJ2-2; D remains unclear. CDR3 length equals 14 residues. Trimming took off 1 base at V and 1 base at J, with 4 bases between the two ends. Germline V gene lookup returns CDR1 SGHNT and CDR2 YENEEA. The CDR3 is CASSLVWNTGELFF. The CDR3 nucleotides read TGTGCCAGCAGCTTAGTCTGGAACACCGGGGAGCTGTTTTTT.

This chain joins TRBV12-3 or TRBV12-4 and TRBJ2-5; no definite D call. Gene TRBJ2-1 matches the end of the DNA better, so the J call may be wrong. This CDR3 contains 14 residues. The chain's CDR3 is CASSLYGVMNEQFF. The CDR3 DNA is TGTGCCAGCAGTTTATATGGGGTTATGAATGAGCAGTTCTTC.

This chain joins TRBV12-5 and TRBJ1-1; D unresolved. This CDR3 comprises 15 residues. Germline CDR1 is LGHNT and CDR2 is FRNRAP. The ends were cut back, 1 base at V and 4 bases at J, with 13 bases in the middle. The CDR3 DNA follows: TGTGCTAGTGGTTTGGGTAAGGTAACCTTCACTGAAGCTTTCTTT. This translates into CASGLGKVTFTEAFF.

Many counts were recorded for this clonotype. The chain joins TRBV20-1 to TRBJ2-4; D is possibly TRBD1 (6 bases). The germline gives CDR1 DFQATT, CDR2 SNEGSKA (reference sequence). The CDR3 loop spans 16 amino acids. Deletions cut 0 bases from V and 7 bases from J, with 19 bases between. CDR3 nucleotides: TGCAGTGCTAGAGATCGGACAGCCGGTATCTCGAACATTCAGTACTTC. Amino acid sequence: CSARDRTAGISNIQYF.

This clonotype was counted a few times. One junction end disagrees with the germline gene, perhaps due to a read error. The V call is TRBV19, the J call TRBJ2-5; no definite D call. The CDR3 loop spans 14 amino acids. The germline V gene has CDR1 LNHDA and CDR2 SQIVND (reference sequence). The chain's CDR3 is CASSPDMIQGTQYF. The DNA of the CDR3 is TGTGCCAGTAGTCCCGACATGATCCAAGGGACCCAGTACTTC.